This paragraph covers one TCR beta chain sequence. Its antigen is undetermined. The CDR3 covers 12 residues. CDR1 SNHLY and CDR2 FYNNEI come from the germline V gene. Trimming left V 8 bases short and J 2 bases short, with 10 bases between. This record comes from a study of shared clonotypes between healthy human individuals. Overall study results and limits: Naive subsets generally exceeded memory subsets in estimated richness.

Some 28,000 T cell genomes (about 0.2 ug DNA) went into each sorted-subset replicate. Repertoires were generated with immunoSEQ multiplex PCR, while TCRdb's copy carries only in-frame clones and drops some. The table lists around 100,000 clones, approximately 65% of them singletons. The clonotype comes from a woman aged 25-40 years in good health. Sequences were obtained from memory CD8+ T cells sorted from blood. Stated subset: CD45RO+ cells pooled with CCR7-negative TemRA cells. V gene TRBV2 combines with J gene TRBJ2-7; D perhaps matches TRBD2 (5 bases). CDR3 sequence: CASAGVTYEQYF. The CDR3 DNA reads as TGTGCCAGCGCCGGGGTAACCTACGAGCAGTACTTC.